Presented here are 3 T cell receptor beta chains from one specimen sequenced in a study of shared clonotypes between healthy human individuals. Method: immunoSEQ multiplex PCR; TCRdb's copy keeps in-frame clones and lacks some. The table has 550,000 to 850,000 clones, less than 85% seen once; the top ten hold approximately 1.7%. The sample consisted of memory CD4+ T cells sorted from blood. The subset: CD45RA-negative fraction. The receptor source for this set is a woman in her twenties or thirties in good health.

This sequence joins TRBV4-1 and TRBJ2-5, with D possibly being TRBD1 (5 bases). The CDR3 has 14 amino acids. The germline V gene has CDR1 MGHRA and CDR2 YSYEKL. Trimming removed 8 bases at V and 5 bases at J, with 18 bases between. CDR3 coding DNA: TGCGCCAGCCCGCAGGGTCAAGGGATGGAGACCCAGTACTTC. This codes for CASPQGQGMETQYF.

This chain uses TRBV5-4 with TRBJ2-7, with 7 bases aligning to TRBD1. The V segment lost 4 bases and the J segment 3 bases; nucleotides outside the gene matches: 7. CDR3 length equals 14 residues. Germline values: CDR1 SGHNT, CDR2 YYREEE (reference sequence). DNA of the CDR3: TGTGCCAGCAGCCCGCGAGGGGGCAGCTACGAGCAGTACTTC. Translating gives CASSPRGGSYEQYF.

V and J are TRBV6-1 and TRBJ1-4; 9 nucleotides agree with TRBD1. The CDR3 length is 15 residues. CDR1 and CDR2 (germline): MNHNS, SASEGT. J gave up 8 bases and V 6 bases, and 10 bases lay outside the gene matches. Here the CDR3 reads CASRARTGGSEKLFF. The CDR3 nucleotides read TGTGCCAGCAGGGCCCGAACAGGGGGCAGCGAAAAACTGTTTTTT.